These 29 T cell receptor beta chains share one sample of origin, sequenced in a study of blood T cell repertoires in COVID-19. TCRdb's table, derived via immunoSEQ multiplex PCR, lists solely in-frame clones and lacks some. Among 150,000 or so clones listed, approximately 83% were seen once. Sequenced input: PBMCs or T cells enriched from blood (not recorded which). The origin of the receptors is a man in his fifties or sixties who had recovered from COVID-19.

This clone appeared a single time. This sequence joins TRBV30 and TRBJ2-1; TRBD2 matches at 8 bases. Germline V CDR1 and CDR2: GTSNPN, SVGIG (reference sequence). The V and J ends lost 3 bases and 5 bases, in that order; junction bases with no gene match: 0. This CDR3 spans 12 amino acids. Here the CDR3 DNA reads TGTGCCTGGAGCGGGGGGGACAATGAGCAGTTCTTC. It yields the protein CAWSGGDNEQFF.

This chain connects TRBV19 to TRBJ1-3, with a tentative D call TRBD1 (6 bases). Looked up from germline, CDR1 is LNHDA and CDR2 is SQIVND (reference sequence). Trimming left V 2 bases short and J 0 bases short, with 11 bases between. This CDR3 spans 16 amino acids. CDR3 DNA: TGTGCCAGTAGTATAACGACAGGCCTCTCTGGAAACACCATATATTTT. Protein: CASSITTGLSGNTIYF.

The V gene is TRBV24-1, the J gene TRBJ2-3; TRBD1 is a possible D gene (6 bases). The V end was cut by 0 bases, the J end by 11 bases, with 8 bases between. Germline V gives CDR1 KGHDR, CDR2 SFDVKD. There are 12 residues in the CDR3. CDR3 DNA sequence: TGTGCCACCAGTGATTTGGAGGGGGAGCAGTATTTT. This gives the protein CATSDLEGEQYF.

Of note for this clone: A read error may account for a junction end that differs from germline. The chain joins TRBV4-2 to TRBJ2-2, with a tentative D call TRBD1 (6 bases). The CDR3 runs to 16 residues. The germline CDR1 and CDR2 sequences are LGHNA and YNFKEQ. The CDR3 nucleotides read TGTGCCAGCAGCCCGCCCGGGGACATAAGCACCGGGGAGCTGTCTTTT. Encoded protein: CASSPPGDISTGELSF.

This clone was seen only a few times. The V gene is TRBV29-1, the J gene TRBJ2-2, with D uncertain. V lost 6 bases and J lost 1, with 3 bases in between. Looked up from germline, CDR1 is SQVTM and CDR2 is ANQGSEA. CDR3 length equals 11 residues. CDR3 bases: TGCAGCGTCAGGAACACCGGGGAGCTGTTTTTT. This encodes CSVRNTGELFF.

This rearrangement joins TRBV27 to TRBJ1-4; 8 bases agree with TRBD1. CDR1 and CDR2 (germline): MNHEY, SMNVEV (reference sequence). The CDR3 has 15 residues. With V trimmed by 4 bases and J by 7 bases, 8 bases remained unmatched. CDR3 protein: CASSSGGTGREKLFF. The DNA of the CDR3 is TGTGCCAGCAGTTCCGGCGGGACAGGACGTGAAAAACTGTTTTTT.

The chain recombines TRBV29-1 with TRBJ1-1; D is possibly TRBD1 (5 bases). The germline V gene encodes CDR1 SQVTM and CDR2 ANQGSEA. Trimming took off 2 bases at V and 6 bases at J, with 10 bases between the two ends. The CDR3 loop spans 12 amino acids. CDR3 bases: TGCAGCGTTGAAATCGGGGGACCTGAAGCTTTCTTT. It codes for CSVEIGGPEAFF.

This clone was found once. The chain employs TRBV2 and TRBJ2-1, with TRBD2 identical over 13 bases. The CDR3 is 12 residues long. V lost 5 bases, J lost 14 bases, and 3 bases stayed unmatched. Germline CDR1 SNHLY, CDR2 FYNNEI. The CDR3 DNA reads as TGTGCCAGCAGTCCTGGGACTAGCGGGGAGTTCTTC. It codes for CASSPGTSGEFF.

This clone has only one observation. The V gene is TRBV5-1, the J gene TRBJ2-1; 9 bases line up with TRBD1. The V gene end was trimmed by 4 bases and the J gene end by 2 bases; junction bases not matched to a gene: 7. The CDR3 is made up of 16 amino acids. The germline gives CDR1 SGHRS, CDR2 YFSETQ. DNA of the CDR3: TGCGCCAGCAGCCTCCCACAGGGGGCGGCCTACAATGAGCAGTTCTTC. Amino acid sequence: CASSLPQGAAYNEQFF. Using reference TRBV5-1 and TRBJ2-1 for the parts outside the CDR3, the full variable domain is KAGVTQTPRYLIKTRGQQVTLSCSPISGHRSVSWYQQTPGQGLQFLFEYFSETQRNKGNFPGRFSGRQFSNSRSEMNVSTLELGDSALYLCASSLPQGAAYNEQFFGPGTRLTVL.

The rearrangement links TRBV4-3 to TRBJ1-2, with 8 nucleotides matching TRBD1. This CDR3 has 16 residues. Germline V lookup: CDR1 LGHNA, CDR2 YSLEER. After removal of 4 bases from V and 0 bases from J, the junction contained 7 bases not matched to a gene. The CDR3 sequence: CASSRAGTGPNYGYTF. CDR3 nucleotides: TGCGCCAGCAGCCGCGCGGGGACAGGACCTAACTATGGCTACACCTTC.

This CDR3 is CASSYGQFRGFF. The DNA for the CDR3 is TGTGCCAGCAGTTATGGGCAGTTTCGGGGTTTCTTT. The rearrangement uses TRBV28 and TRBJ1-1; D is uncertain. Germline V lookup: CDR1 MDHEN, CDR2 SYDVKM. This CDR3 is built from 12 residues. The V end lost 4 bases, the J end lost 13 bases, and 16 bases lay between the germline ends. Together with reference TRBV28 and TRBJ1-1, the CDR3 gives the full variable domain: DVKVTQSSRYLVKRTGEKVFLECVQDMDHENMFWYRQDPGLGLRLIYFSYDVKMKEKGDIPEGYSVSREKKERFSLILESASTNQTSMYLCASSYGQFRGFFGQGTRLTVV.

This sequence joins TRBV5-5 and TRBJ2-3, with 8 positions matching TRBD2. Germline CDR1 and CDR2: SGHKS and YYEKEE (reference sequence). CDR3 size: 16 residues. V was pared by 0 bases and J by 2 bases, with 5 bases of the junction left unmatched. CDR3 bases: TGTGCCAGCAGCTTGGGATCTAGCGGGCCCACAGATACGCAGTATTTT. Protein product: CASSLGSSGPTDTQYF. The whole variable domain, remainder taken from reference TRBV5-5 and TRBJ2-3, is DAGVTQSPTHLIKTRGQQVTLRCSPISGHKSVSWYQQVLGQGPQFIFQYYEKEERGRGNFPDRFSARQFPNYSSELNVNALLLGDSALYLCASSLGSSGPTDTQYFGPGTRLTVL.

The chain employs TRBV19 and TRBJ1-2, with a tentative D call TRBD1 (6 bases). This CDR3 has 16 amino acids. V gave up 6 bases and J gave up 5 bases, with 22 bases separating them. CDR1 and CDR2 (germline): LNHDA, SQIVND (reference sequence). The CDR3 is CASSLTGGTLGYGYTF. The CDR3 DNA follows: TGTGCCAGTAGCCTGACCGGGGGGACATTAGGGTATGGCTACACCTTC.

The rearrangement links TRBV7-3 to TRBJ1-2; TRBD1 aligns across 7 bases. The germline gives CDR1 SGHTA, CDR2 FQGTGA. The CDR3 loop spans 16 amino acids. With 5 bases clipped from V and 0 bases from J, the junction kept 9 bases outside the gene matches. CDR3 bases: TGTGCCAGCAGCCCTATGGGGGGACAGCCTAACTATGGCTACACCTTC. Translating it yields CASSPMGGQPNYGYTF.

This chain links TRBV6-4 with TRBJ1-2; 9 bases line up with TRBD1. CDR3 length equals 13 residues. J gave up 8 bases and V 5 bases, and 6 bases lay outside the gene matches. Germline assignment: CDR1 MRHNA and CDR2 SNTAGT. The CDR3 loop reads CASSRTGGEGYTF. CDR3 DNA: TGTGCCAGCAGTCGCACAGGGGGCGAAGGCTACACCTTC.

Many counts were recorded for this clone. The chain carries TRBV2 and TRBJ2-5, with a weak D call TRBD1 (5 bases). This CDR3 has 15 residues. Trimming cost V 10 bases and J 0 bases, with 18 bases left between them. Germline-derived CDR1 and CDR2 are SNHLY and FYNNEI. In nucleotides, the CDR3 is TGTGCCACAGGACAAGGGATGACAGACCAAGAGACCCAGTACTTC. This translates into CATGQGMTDQETQYF.

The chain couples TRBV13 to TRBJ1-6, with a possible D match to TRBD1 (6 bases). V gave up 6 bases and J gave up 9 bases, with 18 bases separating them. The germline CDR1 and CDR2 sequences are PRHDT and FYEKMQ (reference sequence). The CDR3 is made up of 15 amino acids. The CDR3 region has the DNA TGTGCCAGCAGATCCACCGGGACACTACTTTCACCCCTCCACTTT. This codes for CASRSTGTLLSPLHF.

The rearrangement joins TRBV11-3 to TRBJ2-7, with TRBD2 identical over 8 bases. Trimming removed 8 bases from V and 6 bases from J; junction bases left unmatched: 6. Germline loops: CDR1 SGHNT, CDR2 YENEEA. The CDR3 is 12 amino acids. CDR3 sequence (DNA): TGTGCCAGCGGGCTCGGGGGGGCCGAGCAGTACTTC. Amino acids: CASGLGGAEQYF. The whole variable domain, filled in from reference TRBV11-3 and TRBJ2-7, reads EAGVVQSPRYKIIEKKQPVAFWCNPISGHNTLYWYLQNLGQGPELLIRYENEEAVDDSQLPKDRFSAERLKGVDSTLKIQPAELGDSAVYLCASGLGGAEQYFGPGTRLTVT.

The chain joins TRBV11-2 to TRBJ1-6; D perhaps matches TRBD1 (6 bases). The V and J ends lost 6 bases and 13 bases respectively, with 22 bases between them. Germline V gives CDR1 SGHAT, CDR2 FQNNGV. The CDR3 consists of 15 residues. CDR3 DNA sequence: TGTGCCAGCAGTAACCAAGGGGGGGTGTTATTTCCCCTCCACTTT. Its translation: CASSNQGGVLFPLHF.

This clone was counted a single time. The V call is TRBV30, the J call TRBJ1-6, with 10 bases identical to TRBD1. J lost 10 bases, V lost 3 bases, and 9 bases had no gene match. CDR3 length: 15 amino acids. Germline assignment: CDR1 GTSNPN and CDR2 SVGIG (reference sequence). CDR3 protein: CAWRAWDRGFSPLHF. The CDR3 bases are TGTGCCTGGAGGGCCTGGGACAGGGGTTTCTCACCCCTCCACTTT.

CDR3 coding DNA: TGTGCCAGTAGTATTAGGACTAGCGGGGGGATCGGCAATGAGCAGTTCTTC. It encodes CASSIRTSGGIGNEQFF. The V and J genes are TRBV19 and TRBJ2-1; 14 positions match TRBD2. Germline CDR1 LNHDA, CDR2 SQIVND (reference sequence). The CDR3 totals 17 residues. J gave up 6 bases and V 3 bases, and 7 bases lay outside the gene matches.

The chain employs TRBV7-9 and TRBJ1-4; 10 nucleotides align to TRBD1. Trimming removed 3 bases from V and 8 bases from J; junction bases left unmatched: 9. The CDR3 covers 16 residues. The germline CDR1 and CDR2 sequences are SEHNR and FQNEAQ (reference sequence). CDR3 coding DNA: TGTGCCAGCAGCTTTGCGGGACAGGGGAGGTGGGAAAAACTGTTTTTT. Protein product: CASSFAGQGRWEKLFF. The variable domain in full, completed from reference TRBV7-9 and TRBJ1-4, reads DTGVSQNPRHKITKRGQNVTFRCDPISEHNRLYWYRQTLGQGPEFLTYFQNEAQLEKSRLLSDRFSAERPKGSFSTLEIQRTEQGDSAMYLCASSFAGQGRWEKLFFGSGTQLSVL.

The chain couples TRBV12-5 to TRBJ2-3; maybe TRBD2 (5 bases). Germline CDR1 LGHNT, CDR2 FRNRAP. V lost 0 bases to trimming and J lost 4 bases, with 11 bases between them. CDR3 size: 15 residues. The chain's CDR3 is CASGLVLLRADTQYF. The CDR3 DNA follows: TGTGCTAGTGGTTTGGTACTATTGCGGGCAGATACGCAGTATTTT.

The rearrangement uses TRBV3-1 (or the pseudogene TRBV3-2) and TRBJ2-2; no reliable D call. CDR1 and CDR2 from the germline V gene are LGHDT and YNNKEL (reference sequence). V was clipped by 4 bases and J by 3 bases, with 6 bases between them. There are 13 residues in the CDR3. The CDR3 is CASSPTYTGELFF. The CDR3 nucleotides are TGTGCCAGCAGCCCCACTTACACCGGGGAGCTGTTTTTT.

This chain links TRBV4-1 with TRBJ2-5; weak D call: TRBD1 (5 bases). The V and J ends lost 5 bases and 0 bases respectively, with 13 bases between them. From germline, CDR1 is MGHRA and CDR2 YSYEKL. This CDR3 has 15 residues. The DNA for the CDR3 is TGCGCCAGCAGCTTCAGGACATCGTACCAAGAGACCCAGTACTTC. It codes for CASSFRTSYQETQYF.

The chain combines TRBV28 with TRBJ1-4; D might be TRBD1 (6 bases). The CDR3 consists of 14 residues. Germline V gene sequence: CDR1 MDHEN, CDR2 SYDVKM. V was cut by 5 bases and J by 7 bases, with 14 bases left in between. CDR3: CASSITGIREKLFF. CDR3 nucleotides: TGTGCCAGCAGTATAACAGGGATCCGTGAAAAACTGTTTTTT.

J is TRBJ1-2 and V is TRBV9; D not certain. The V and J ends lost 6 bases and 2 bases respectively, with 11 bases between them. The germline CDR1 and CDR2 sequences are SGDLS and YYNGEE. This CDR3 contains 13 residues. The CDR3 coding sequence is TGTGCCAGCACGGGAGGGCCCAACTATGGCTACACCTTC. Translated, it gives CASTGGPNYGYTF.

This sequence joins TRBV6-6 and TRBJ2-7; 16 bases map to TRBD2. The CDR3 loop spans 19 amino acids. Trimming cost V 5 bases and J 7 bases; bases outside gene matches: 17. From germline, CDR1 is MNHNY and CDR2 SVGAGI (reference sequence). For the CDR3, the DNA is TGTGCCAGCAGTCCGGGACAGAGAGGGACTAGCGGGGGGGCGAGGGAGCAGTACTTC. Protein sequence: CASSPGQRGTSGGAREQYF.

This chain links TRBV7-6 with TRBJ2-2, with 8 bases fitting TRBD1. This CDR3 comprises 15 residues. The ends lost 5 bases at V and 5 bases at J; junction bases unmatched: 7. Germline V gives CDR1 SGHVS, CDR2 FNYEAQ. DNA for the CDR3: TGTGCCAGCAGCCAAGGACAGGGTGGGACCGGGGAGCTGTTTTTT. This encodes CASSQGQGGTGELFF.